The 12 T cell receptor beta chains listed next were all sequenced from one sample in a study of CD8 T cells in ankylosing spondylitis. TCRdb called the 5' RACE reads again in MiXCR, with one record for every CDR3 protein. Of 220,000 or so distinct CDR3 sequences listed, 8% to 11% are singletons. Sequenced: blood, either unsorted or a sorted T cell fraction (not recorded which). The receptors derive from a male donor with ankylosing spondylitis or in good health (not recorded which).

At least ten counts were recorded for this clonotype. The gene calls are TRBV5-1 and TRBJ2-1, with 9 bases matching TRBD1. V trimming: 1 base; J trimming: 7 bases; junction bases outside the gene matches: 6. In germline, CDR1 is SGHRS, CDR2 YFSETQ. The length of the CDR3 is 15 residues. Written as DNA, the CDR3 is TGCGCCAGCAGCTTGATTACAGGGGGCAAGAATGAGCAGTTCTTC. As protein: CASSLITGGKNEQFF.

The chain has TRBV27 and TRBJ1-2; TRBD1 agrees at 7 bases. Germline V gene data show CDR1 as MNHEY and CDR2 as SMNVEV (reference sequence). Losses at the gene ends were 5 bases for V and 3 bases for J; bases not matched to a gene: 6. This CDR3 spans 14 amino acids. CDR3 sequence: CASSSGQADYGYTF. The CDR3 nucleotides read TGTGCCAGCAGTAGTGGACAGGCGGACTATGGCTACACCTTC.

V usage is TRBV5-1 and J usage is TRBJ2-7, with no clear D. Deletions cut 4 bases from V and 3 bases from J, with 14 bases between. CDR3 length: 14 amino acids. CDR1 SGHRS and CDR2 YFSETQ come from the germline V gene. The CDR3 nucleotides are TGCGCCAGCAGCCCGCTCTCAACCAACTACGAGCAGTACTTC. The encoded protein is CASSPLSTNYEQYF.

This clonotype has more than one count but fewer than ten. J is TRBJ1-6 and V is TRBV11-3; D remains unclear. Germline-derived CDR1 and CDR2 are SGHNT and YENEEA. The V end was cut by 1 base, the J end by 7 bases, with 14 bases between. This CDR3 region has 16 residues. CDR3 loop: CASSLAPSGSNSPLHF. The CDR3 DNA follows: TGTGCCAGCAGCTTAGCCCCCAGCGGGAGCAATTCACCCCTCCACTTT.

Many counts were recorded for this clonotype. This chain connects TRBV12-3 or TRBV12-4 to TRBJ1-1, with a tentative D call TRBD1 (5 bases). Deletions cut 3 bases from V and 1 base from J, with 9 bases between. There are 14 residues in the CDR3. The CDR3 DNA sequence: TGTGCCAGCAGTTTCGGGGCGGAGAACACTGAAGCTTTCTTT. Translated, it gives CASSFGAENTEAFF.

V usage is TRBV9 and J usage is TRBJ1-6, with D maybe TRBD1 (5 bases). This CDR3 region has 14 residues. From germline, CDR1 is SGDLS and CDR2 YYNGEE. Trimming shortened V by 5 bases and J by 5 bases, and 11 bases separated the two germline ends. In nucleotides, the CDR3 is TGTGCCAGCAGGGCCGGGACGGATAATTCACCCCTCCACTTT. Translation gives CASRAGTDNSPLHF.

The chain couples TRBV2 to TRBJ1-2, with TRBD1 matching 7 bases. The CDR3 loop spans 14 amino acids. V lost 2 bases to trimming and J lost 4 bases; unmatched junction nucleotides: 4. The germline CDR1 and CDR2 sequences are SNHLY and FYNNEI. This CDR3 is CASSERTGLYGYTF. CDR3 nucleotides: TGTGCCAGCAGTGAACGGACAGGCCTCTATGGCTACACCTTC.

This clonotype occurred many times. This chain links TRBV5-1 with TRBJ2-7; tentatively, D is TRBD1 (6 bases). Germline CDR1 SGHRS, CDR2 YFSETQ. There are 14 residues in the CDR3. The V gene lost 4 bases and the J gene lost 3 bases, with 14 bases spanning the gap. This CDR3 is CASSVPRTVYEQYF. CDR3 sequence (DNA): TGCGCCAGCAGCGTTCCCCGGACAGTCTACGAGCAGTACTTC.

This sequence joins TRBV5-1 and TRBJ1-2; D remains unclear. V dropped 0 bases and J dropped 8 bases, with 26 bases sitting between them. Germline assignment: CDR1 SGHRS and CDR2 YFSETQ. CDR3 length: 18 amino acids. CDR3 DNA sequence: TGCGCCAGCAGCTTGGGGATAACCTCGGACCCGGGTGGAGGCGGCTACACCTTC. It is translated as CASSLGITSDPGGGGYTF.

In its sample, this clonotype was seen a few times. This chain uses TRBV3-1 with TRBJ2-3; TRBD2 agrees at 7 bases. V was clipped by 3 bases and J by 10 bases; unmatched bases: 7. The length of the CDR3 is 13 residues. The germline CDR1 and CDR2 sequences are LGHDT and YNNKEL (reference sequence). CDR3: CASSHSSSGAQYF. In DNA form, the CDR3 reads TGTGCCAGCAGCCATAGCTCGAGCGGGGCGCAGTATTTT.

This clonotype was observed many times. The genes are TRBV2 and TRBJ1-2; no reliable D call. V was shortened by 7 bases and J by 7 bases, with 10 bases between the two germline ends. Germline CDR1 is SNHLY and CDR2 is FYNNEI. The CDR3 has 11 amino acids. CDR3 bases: TGTGCCAGCAATGAGATAAGTGGCTACACCTTC. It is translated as CASNEISGYTF. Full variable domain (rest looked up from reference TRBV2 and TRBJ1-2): EPEVTQTPSHQVTQMGQEVILRCVPISNHLYFYWYRQILGQKVEFLVSFYNNEISEKSEIFDDQFSVERPDGSNFTLKIRSTKLEDSAMYFCASNEISGYTFGSGTRLTVV.

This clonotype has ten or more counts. For the CDR3, the DNA is TGCGCCAGCAGCTCACGGACAGGGCCCACCACTGAAGCTTTCTTT. This encodes CASSSRTGPTTEAFF. V usage is TRBV5-1 and J usage is TRBJ1-1, with TRBD1 matching 8 bases. CDR3 length: 15 residues. The V and J ends lost 3 bases and 4 bases, in that order; junction bases with no gene match: 8. Germline loops: CDR1 SGHRS, CDR2 YFSETQ. Drawing the rest from reference TRBV5-1 and TRBJ1-1, the complete variable domain is KAGVTQTPRYLIKTRGQQVTLSCSPISGHRSVSWYQQTPGQGLQFLFEYFSETQRNKGNFPGRFSGRQFSNSRSEMNVSTLELGDSALYLCASSSRTGPTTEAFFGQGTRLTVV.